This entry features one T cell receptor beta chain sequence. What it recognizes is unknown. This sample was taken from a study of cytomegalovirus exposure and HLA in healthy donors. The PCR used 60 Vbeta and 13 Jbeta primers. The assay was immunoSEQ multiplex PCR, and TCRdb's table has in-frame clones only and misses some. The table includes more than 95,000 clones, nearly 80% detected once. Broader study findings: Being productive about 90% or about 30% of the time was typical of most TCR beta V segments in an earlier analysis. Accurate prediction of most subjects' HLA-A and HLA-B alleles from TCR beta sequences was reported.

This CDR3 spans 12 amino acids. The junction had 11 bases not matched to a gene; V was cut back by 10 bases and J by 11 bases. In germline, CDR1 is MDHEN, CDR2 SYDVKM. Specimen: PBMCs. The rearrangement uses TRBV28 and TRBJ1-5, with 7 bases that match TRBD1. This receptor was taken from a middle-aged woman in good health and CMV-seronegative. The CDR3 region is CATSTGFEAQHF. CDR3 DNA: TGTGCCACCTCGACAGGGTTTGAGGCCCAGCATTTT.